This TCR beta chain was captured by sequencing in a study of human T cells and chemical hapten exposure. Study-wide context: Readings were taken at 6 days from patch tests that had applied 0.01% DPC to the upper back.

Specified time point: pre-sensitization, week 0. Treatment specified: therapeutic diphenylcyclopropenone sensitization with weekly scalp DPC. The library labeled individual cDNA molecules by adding unique molecular identifiers to them. A single record per CDR3 protein comes from TCRdb applying MiXCR to the RACE reads. The repertoire holds roughly 380,000 distinct CDR3 sequences, 5.1% seen once, with just over 2.5% in the top ten. General observations from the study: Alopecia in the donors means their immune response may deviate from healthy people's. Significantly greater numbers of large CDR3 similarity clusters came from expanded TCRs than from controls.

The germline V gene encodes CDR1 DFQATT and CDR2 SNEGSKA (reference sequence). The CDR3 contains 13 residues. In this sample, this clonotype turned up many times. The antigen is undetermined. This TCR came from a woman aged 45-65 years with alopecia areata. Some clones in this sample may be carry-over from other donors' samples. Sequences were derived from whole blood, sampled in connection with sensitization to the hapten diphenylcyclopropenone (DPC). The J gene is TRBJ2-7, the V gene TRBV20-1; TRBD1 is a possible D gene (6 bases). CDR3 sequence (DNA): TGCAGGGCCGGGACAACTATATCGGGGGAGCAGTACTTC. Translation gives CRAGTTISGEQYF.